This TCR beta chain was sequenced during a study of blood T cell repertoires in COVID-19 (dated by TCRdb to about 2020). With respect to the entire study: Collaborator samples came from the United States, Italy and Spain and covered acute and convalescent phases of COVID-19. A freely available public database, intended as a resource for researchers studying the immune response to SARS-CoV-2, is where the repertoires were released. Where available, HLA class I and class II types were obtained from metadata supplied by the sample provider rather than from assay-based typing. Subjects who had been exposed to COVID-19, were actively infected with it, or had recovered from it provided the deeply sampled blood TCRbeta repertoires that made up the dataset. Nearly every sample came with metadata listing a de-identified subject ID, COVID-19 status, age in years and sex. Samples came from the ongoing ImmuneRACE study (first 160 participants) plus 1,254 subjects from 6 global collaborators. The material from the prospective study consisted of cDNA or gDNA derived from T cells, B-cell-depleted T cells, or PBMCs. What the study reported, not specific to this receptor: The amount of clinical and demographic metadata varied by source and participant and was provided uncurated.

Sequences SGDLS (CDR1) and YYNGEE (CDR2) are obtained from the germline V gene. Compared with germline, V lacks 3 bases and J lacks 2 bases; bases without a gene match: 5. Reading from cysteine to phenylalanine, the CDR3 counts 15 amino acids. Only the CDR3 part of the read is kept: 45 bases, read in frame from the first base. In regard to this clone: Its antigen remains unidentified. The sample holds no much larger clone one base away, and base qualities are not on file.

Collaborating institutions collected whole blood in K2EDTA tubes following their own protocols. For TCRbeta analysis, collaborators shipped samples as frozen whole blood, isolated PBMCs, or DNA extracted from either of those sample types. The immunoSEQ Assay, a bias-controlled multiplex PCR, was used to amplify TCRbeta CDR3 regions from genomic DNA. Turning to the authors' computational methods: Within the assay, amplification of reference gene primers was used to estimate how many nucleated cells each sample contained. Sequence reads were collapsed and filtered to measure the absolute abundance of every unique TCRbeta CDR3 rearrangement. For each sample, productive Simpson clonality was calculated as the square root of Simpson's diversity index over productive rearrangements. TCRdb's version of the immuneACCESS table is confined to in-frame rearrangements and falls short of the full clone set. An unresolved V gene accounts for under half of the shortfall where checked; the remainder is of unknown origin. For V, J and clone size, that table is used; D and trimming come from the DNA. The sample table holds 40,000 to 55,000 clones, of which 90% were seen once. More than 9.5% of the sample belongs to the ten largest clones.

The TCR comes from a woman of 80 years or more with acute or convalescent COVID-19. The source material was peripheral blood. Here the chain combines TRBV9 and TRBJ1-3; the central 7 bases match TRBD1. The CDR3 has the sequence CASSARQGAGNTIYF. In nucleotides, the sequence is TGTGCCAGCAGCGCCCGACAGGGTGCTGGAAACACCATATATTTT.